This T cell receptor beta chain was retrieved from a study of blood T cell repertoires in COVID-19. Germline lookup yields CDR1 SGHRS and CDR2 YFSETQ. There are 15 residues in the CDR3. V was clipped by 2 bases and J by 0 bases; unmatched bases: 4. TCRdb keeps only in-frame clones here, not all; method: immunoSEQ multiplex PCR. The sample records 50,000 to 65,000 clones, 80% to 90% being singletons. Sequenced input: peripheral blood. The chain has TRBV5-1 and TRBJ2-5; 7 nucleotides align to TRBD2. This receptor was obtained from a human donor in a cohort sampled during active COVID-19. Here the CDR3 DNA reads TGCGCCAGCAGCTTTGGCCGGGGGGACCAAGAGACCCAGTACTTC. Residues: CASSFGRGDQETQYF.